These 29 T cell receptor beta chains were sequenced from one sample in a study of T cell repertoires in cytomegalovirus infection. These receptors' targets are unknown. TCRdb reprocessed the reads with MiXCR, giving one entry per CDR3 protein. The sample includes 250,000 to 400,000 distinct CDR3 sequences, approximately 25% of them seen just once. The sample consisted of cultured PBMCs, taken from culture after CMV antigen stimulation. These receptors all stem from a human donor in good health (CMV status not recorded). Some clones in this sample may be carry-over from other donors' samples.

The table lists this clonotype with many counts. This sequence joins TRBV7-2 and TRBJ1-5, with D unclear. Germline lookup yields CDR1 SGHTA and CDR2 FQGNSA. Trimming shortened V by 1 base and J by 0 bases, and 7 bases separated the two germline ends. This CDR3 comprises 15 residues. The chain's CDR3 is CASSLEAGSNQPQHF. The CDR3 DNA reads TGTGCCAGCAGCTTAGAGGCCGGTAGCAATCAGCCCCAGCATTTT.

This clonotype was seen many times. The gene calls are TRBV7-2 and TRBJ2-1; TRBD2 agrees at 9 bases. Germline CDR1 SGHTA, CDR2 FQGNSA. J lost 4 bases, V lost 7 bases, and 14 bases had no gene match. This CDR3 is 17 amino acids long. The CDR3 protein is CASTLSQSSGKYNEQFF. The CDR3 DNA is TGTGCCAGCACCCTAAGCCAATCTAGCGGGAAGTACAATGAGCAGTTCTTC. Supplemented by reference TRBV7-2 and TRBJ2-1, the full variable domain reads GAGVSQSPSNKVTEKGKDVELRCDPISGHTALYWYRQSLGQGLEFLIYFQGNSAPDKSGLPSDRFSAERTGGSVSTLTIQRTQQEDSAVYLCASTLSQSSGKYNEQFFGPGTRLTVL.

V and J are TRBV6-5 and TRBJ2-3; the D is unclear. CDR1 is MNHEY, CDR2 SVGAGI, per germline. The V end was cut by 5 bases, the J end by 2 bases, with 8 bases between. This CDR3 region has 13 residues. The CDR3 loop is CASSPHNTDTQYF. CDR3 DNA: TGTGCCAGCAGTCCCCACAACACAGATACGCAGTATTTT.

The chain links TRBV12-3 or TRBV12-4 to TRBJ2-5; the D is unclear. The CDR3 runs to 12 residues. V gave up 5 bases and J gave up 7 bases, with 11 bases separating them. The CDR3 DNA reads TGTGCCAGCAGTCAAAACGGCGGGACCCAGTACTTC. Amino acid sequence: CASSQNGGTQYF.

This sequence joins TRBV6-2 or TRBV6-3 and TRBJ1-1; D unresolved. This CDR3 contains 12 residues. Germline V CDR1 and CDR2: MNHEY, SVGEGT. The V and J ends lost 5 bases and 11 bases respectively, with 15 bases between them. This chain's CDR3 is CASSPELEGAFF. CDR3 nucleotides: TGTGCCAGCAGTCCAGAGCTGGAAGGGGCTTTCTTT.

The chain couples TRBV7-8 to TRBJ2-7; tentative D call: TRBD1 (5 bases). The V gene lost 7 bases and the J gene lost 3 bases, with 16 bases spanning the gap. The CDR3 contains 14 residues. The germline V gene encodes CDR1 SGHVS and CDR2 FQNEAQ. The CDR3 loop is CASTYYGRGYEQYF. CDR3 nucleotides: TGTGCCAGCACCTATTATGGTAGGGGCTACGAGCAGTACTTC.

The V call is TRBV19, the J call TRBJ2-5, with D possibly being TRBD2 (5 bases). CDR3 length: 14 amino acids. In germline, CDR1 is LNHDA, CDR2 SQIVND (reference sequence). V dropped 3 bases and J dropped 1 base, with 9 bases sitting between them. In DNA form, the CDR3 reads TGTGCCAGTAGTATGTTCCTAGCCCAAGAGACCCAGTACTTC. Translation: CASSMFLAQETQYF.

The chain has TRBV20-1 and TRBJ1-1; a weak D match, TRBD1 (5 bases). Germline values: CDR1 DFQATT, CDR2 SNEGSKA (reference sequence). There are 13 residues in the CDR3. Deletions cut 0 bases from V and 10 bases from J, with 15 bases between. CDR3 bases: TGCAGTGCTAGAGATTTTTCAGGGACGGTAGCTTTCTTT. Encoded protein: CSARDFSGTVAFF.

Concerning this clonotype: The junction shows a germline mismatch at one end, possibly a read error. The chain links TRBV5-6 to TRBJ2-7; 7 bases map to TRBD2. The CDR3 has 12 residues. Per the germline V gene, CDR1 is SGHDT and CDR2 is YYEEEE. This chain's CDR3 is CASSLVLGDYHF. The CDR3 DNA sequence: TGTGCCAGCAGCTTGGTCCTCGGGGACTATCACTTC.

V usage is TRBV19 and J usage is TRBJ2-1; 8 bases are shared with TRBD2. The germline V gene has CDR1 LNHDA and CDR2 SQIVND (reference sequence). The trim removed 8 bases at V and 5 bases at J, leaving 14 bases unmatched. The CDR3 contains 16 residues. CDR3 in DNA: TGTGCCAGTGCAGACCCAGGACTAGCTTCGAACAATGAGCAGTTCTTC. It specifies CASADPGLASNNEQFF.

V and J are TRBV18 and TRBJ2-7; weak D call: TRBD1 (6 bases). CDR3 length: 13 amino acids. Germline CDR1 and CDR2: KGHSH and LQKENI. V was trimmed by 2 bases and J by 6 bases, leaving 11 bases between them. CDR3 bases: TGTGCCAGCTCACCAATAGGACAGTCCGAGCAGTACGTC. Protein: CASSPIGQSEQYV.

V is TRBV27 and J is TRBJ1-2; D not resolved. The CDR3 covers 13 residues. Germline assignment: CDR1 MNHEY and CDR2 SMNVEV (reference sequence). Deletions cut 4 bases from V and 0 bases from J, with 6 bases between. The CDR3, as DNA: TGTGCCAGCAGTTACACACCTAACTATGGCTACACCTTC. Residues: CASSYTPNYGYTF.

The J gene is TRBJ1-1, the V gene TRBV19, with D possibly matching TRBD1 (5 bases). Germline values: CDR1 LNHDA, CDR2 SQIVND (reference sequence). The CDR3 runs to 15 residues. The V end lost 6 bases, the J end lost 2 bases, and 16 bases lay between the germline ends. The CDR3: CASSSPGLRNTEAFF. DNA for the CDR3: TGTGCCAGTAGCTCTCCGGGACTCCGAAACACTGAAGCTTTCTTT.

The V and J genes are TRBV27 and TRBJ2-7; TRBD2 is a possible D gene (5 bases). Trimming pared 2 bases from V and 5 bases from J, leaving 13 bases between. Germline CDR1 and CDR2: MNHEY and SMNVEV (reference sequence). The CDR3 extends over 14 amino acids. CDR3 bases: TGTGCCAGCAGTTTAGGAAGGGAGAAGGACGAGCAGTACTTC. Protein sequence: CASSLGREKDEQYF.

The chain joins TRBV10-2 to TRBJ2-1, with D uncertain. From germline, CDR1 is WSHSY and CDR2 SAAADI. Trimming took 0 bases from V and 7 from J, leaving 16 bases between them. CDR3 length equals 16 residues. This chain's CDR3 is CASSESKPAGINEQFF. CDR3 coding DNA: TGCGCCAGCAGTGAGTCCAAGCCTGCTGGGATAAATGAGCAGTTCTTC.

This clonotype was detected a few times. In DNA form, the CDR3 reads TGTGCCAGCAGTTTCTGGGAGACCCAGTACTTC. Amino acids: CASSFWETQYF. The chain links TRBV6-2 or TRBV6-3 to TRBJ2-5, with unresolved D. V lost 4 bases to trimming and J lost 5 bases, with 5 bases between them. The CDR3 is made up of 11 amino acids. Germline-derived CDR1 and CDR2 are MNHEY and SVGEGT.

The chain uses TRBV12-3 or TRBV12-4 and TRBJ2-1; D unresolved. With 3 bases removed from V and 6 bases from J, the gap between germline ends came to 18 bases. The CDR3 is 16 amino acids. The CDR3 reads CASSFFGPPPGNEQFF. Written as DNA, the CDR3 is TGTGCCAGCAGTTTCTTCGGACCACCCCCGGGCAATGAGCAGTTCTTC.

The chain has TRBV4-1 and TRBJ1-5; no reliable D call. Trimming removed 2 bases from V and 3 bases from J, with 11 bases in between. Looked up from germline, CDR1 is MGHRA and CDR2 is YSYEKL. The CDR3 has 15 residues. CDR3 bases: TGCGCCAGCAGCCAAACCAGATTAGACAATCAGCCCCAGCATTTT. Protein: CASSQTRLDNQPQHF.

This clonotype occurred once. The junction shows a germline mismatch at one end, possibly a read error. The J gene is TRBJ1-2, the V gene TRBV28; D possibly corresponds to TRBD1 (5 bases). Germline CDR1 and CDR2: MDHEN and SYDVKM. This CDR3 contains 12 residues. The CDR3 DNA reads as TGTGCCAGCAGTTTAGGACAATATGGCTACGCCTTC. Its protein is CASSLGQYGYAF.

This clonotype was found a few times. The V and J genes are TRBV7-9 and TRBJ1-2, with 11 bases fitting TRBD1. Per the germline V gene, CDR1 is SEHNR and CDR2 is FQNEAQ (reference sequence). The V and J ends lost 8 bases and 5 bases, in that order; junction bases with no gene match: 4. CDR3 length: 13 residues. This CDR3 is CASGQGAGYGYTF. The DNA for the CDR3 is TGTGCCAGCGGACAGGGGGCCGGTTATGGCTACACCTTC.

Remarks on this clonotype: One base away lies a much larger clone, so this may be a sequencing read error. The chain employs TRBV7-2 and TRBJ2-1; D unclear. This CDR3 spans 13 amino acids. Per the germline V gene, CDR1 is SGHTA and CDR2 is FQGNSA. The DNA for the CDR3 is TGTGCCAGCAGCTTTTCCGGTTACAATAAGCAGTTCTTC. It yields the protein CASSFSGYNKQFF. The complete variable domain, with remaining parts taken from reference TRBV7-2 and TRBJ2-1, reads GAGVSQSPSNKVTEKGKDVELRCDPISGHTALYWYRQSLGQGLEFLIYFQGNSAPDKSGLPSDRFSAERTGGSVSTLTIQRTQQEDSAVYLCASSFSGYNKQFFGPGTRLTVL.

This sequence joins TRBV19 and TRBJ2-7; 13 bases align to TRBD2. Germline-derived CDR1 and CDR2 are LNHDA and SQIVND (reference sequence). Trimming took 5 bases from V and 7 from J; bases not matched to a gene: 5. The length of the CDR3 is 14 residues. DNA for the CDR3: TGTGCCAGTAGTCTGACTAGCGGGAGGACAGAGCAGTACTTC. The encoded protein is CASSLTSGRTEQYF.

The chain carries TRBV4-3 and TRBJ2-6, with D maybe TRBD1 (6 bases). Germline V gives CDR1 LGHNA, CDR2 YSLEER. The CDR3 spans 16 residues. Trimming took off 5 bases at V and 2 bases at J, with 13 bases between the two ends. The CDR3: CASSSHRDTGANVLTF. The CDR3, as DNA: TGCGCCAGCAGCTCTCACAGGGACACTGGGGCCAACGTCCTGACTTTC.

The CDR3 here is CASSPSRAAEAFF. In nucleotides, the CDR3 is TGTGCCAGCAGCCCCTCGAGGGCTGCTGAAGCTTTCTTT. This rearrangement joins TRBV7-8 to TRBJ1-1; D call uncertain. The CDR3 sequence is 13 residues long. V was shortened by 5 bases and J by 6 bases, with 13 bases between the two germline ends. Germline assignment: CDR1 SGHVS and CDR2 FQNEAQ. Based on the CDR3 plus reference TRBV7-8 and TRBJ1-1, the full variable domain is GAGVSQSPRYKVAKRGQDVALRCDPISGHVSLFWYQQALGQGPEFLTYFQNEAQLDKSGLPSDRFFAERPEGSVSTLKIQRTQQEDSAVYLCASSPSRAAEAFFGQGTRLTVV.

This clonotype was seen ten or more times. CDR3: CASSLLNNEQFF. DNA of the CDR3: TGTGCCAGCAGCTTGTTGAACAATGAGCAGTTCTTC. The J gene is TRBJ2-1, the V gene TRBV7-6; D gene uncertain. The CDR3 is made up of 12 amino acids. Germline V gives CDR1 SGHVS, CDR2 FNYEAQ. V was clipped by 3 bases and J by 5 bases, with 5 bases between them.

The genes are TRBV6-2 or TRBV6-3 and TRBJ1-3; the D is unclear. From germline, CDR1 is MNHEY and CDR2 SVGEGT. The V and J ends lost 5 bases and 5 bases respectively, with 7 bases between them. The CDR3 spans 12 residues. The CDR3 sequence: CASSLKRNTIYF. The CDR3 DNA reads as TGTGCCAGCAGTCTCAAACGAAACACCATATATTTT.

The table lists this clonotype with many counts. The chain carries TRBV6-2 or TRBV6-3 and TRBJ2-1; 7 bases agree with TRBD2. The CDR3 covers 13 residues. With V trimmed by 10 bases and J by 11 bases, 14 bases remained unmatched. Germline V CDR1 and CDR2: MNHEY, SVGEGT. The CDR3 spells CATSWAGEPKQFF. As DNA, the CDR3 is TGTGCCACCTCTTGGGCGGGAGAACCCAAGCAGTTCTTC.

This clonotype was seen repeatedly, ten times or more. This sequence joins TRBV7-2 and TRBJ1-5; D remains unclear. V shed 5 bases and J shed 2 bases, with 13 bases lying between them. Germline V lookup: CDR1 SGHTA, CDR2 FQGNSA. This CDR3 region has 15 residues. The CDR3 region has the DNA TGTGCCAGCAGCCCCTTGTGGGAGGGCAATCAGCCCCAGCATTTT. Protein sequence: CASSPLWEGNQPQHF.

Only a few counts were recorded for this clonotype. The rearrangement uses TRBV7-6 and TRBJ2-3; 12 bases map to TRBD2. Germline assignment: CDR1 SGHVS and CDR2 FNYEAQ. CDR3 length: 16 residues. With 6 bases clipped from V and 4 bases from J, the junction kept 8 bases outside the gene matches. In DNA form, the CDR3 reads TGTGCCAGCAGTCGGACTAGCGGGATTGTCCCAGATACGCAGTATTTT. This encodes CASSRTSGIVPDTQYF.